A selection of T cell receptor beta chains follows, all from one sample in a study of blood T cell repertoires in COVID-19. The assay was immunoSEQ multiplex PCR, and TCRdb's table has in-frame clones only and misses some. The table lists approximately 280,000 clones, roughly 85% of them singletons. The sequenced sample consisted of peripheral blood. The receptors were sampled from a man between 50 and 59 years old with active or convalescent COVID-19. The CDR3 runs from the conserved cysteine through the conserved F or W. Rows may omit the clone size; those that give it use once, few, many or a size class.

>TRBV7-9|many
CASSVNYEQYF
>TRBV5-1|once
CASSATAAPGLDKFF
>TRBV5-1|NA
CASSLRQGGEAFF
>TRBV6-4|NA
CASSVGTGQDYNSPLHF
>TRBV10-3|NA
CATLSGMHYEQYF
>TRBV5-4|NA
CASSEGSMNTEAFF
>TRBV27|NA
CASSLLPTGSDTQYF
>TRBV9|NA
CASSVDPGGETGELFF
>TRBV28|NA
CASSFGTATRTPLHF
>TRBV3-1/TRBV3-2|once
CASSLGLSSDTQYF
>TRBV19|NA
CASSIGGLAGGTYNEQFF
>TRBV19|NA
CASSGKQGYNQPQHF
>TRBV19|NA
CASSIGRGNTEAFF
>TRBV3-1/TRBV3-2|NA
CASSQETTSGNTQYF
>TRBV7-2|NA
CASSLAQPGVDQPQHF
>TRBV6-5|few
CASSMAEGQPQHF